Listed below are T cell receptor beta chains from one sample, sequenced in a study of blood T cell repertoires in COVID-19. Using immunoSEQ multiplex PCR, the repertoire was profiled, and TCRdb retains in-frame clones only, with some absent. Found here are tens of thousands of clones, 85% of them singletons; the top ten hold 14%. The sample was peripheral blood. These receptors were taken from a human donor with acute or convalescent COVID-19. The donor label of this sample is uncertain. Both conserved end residues are part of each CDR3. A D gene is named only where the DNA matches it firmly. The listing skips clone size in some rows; elsewhere it reads once, few, many or a size class.

J gene: TRBJ2-7; V gene: TRBV21-1; D gene: NA; clone size: NA; CDR3 DNA: TGTGCCAGCAGAACAAGGGCGGGAGGCCTCTCCTACGAGCAGTACTTC; CDR3 protein: CASRTRAGGLSYEQYF
J gene: TRBJ2-3; V gene: TRBV29-1; D gene: NA; clone size: NA; CDR3 DNA: TGCAGCGTTGAGACAACCCCCTTGGTGTCGCAGTATTTT; CDR3 protein: CSVETTPLVSQYF
J gene: TRBJ1-4; V gene: TRBV5-1; D gene: NA; clone size: NA; CDR3 DNA: TGCGCCAGCAGCTTGGGGCCCGCTAATGAAAAACTGTTTTTT; CDR3 protein: CASSLGPANEKLFF
J gene: TRBJ2-7; V gene: TRBV9; D gene: NA; clone size: once; CDR3 DNA: TGTGCCAGCAGCGTAGGAATAGACTACGAGCAGTACTTC; CDR3 protein: CASSVGIDYEQYF
J gene: TRBJ2-5; V gene: TRBV30; D gene: NA; clone size: NA; CDR3 DNA: TGTGCCTGGAGTCTAGCGCGGGAGACCCAGTACTTC; CDR3 protein: CAWSLARETQYF
J gene: TRBJ1-2; V gene: TRBV11-2; D gene: TRBD1; clone size: NA; CDR3 DNA: TGTGCCAGCAGCTTAGCCCGGGGACAGTGGAATGGCTACACCTTC; CDR3 protein: CASSLARGQWNGYTF
J gene: TRBJ1-1; V gene: TRBV7-3; D gene: NA; clone size: NA; CDR3 DNA: TGTGCCAGCAGCTTACGGGGAGAGAACACTGAAGCTTTCTTT; CDR3 protein: CASSLRGENTEAFF
J gene: TRBJ2-2; V gene: TRBV2; D gene: TRBD1; clone size: NA; CDR3 DNA: TGTGCCAGCACCCGAGGGGGCGACACCGGGGAGCTGTTTTTT; CDR3 protein: CASTRGGDTGELFF
J gene: TRBJ2-1; V gene: TRBV4-2; D gene: TRBD2; clone size: NA; CDR3 DNA: TGTGCCAGCAGCCCCCTAGGCGGGACTAGCTCCAATGAGCAGTTCTTC; CDR3 protein: CASSPLGGTSSNEQFF
J gene: TRBJ2-1; V gene: TRBV4-2; D gene: NA; clone size: NA; CDR3 DNA: TGTGCCAGCAGCCAAGCAAACCGGGACTCCCGGTACGATGAGCAGTTCTTC; CDR3 protein: CASSQANRDSRYDEQFF
J gene: TRBJ2-3; V gene: TRBV6-2/TRBV6-3; D gene: TRBD2; clone size: NA; CDR3 DNA: TGTGCCAGCAGTCCCCTCCTAGCGGGAGACCCTCCGGATACGCAGTATTTT; CDR3 protein: CASSPLLAGDPPDTQYF
J gene: TRBJ1-2; V gene: TRBV14; D gene: NA; clone size: NA; CDR3 DNA: TGTGCCAGCAGCCAAACTACCGGGGTCTATGGCTACACCTTC; CDR3 protein: CASSQTTGVYGYTF
J gene: TRBJ1-4; V gene: TRBV3-1/TRBV3-2; D gene: TRBD1; clone size: NA; CDR3 DNA: TGTGCCAGCAGCCTTGGGACAGGGAATGAAAAACTGTTTTTT; CDR3 protein: CASSLGTGNEKLFF
J gene: TRBJ1-2; V gene: TRBV6-6; D gene: NA; clone size: NA; CDR3 DNA: TGTGCCAGCAGTTACTCGAGTTACTATGGCTACACCTTC; CDR3 protein: CASSYSSYYGYTF
J gene: TRBJ1-5; V gene: TRBV5-6; D gene: TRBD1; clone size: NA; CDR3 DNA: TGTGCCAGCAGCTTTCGCGGACAGGGAAGGAAGCCCCAGCATTTT; CDR3 protein: CASSFRGQGRKPQHF
J gene: TRBJ2-3; V gene: TRBV7-8; D gene: TRBD1; clone size: NA; CDR3 DNA: TGTGCCAGCAGCTTAGCGGGACAGGTACTTTCAGATACGCAGTATTTT; CDR3 protein: CASSLAGQVLSDTQYF
J gene: TRBJ2-1; V gene: TRBV28; D gene: NA; clone size: NA; CDR3 DNA: TGTGCCAGCAGTTCGAGGGGGACGGACCCGTCCTACAATGAGCAGTTCTTC; CDR3 protein: CASSSRGTDPSYNEQFF
J gene: TRBJ1-5; V gene: TRBV30; D gene: TRBD1; clone size: once; CDR3 DNA: TGTGCCTGGAGTGACTCAGGGGGGCAGCCCCAGCATTTT; CDR3 protein: CAWSDSGGQPQHF
J gene: TRBJ1-6; V gene: TRBV4-3; D gene: NA; clone size: NA; CDR3 DNA: TGCGCCAGCAGCCAAGAGGGCAGGAATAATTCACCCCTCCACTTT; CDR3 protein: CASSQEGRNNSPLHF
J gene: TRBJ2-3; V gene: TRBV12-5; D gene: NA; clone size: NA; CDR3 DNA: TGTGCTAGTGCCCTTCAGGGGGGAGTAACAGATACGCAGTATTTT; CDR3 protein: CASALQGGVTDTQYF
J gene: TRBJ2-7; V gene: TRBV15; D gene: TRBD1; clone size: NA; CDR3 DNA: TGTGCCACCAGCAGAGGGACAGGGGGTTTCTCCGAGCAGTACTTC; CDR3 protein: CATSRGTGGFSEQYF
J gene: TRBJ2-1; V gene: TRBV7-8; D gene: NA; clone size: NA; CDR3 DNA: TGTGCCAGCAGCTTAGAAGGGACACTCTACAATGAGCAGTTCTTC; CDR3 protein: CASSLEGTLYNEQFF
J gene: TRBJ1-2; V gene: TRBV29-1; D gene: TRBD1; clone size: NA; CDR3 DNA: TGCAGCTCCCGATCCGGGACAGACTATGGCTACACCTTC; CDR3 protein: CSSRSGTDYGYTF
J gene: TRBJ2-3; V gene: TRBV6-5; D gene: TRBD1; clone size: NA; CDR3 DNA: TGTGCCAGCCGCCGGGACAGGGGGCCTGATACGCAGTATTTT; CDR3 protein: CASRRDRGPDTQYF
J gene: TRBJ1-6; V gene: TRBV2; D gene: NA; clone size: NA; CDR3 DNA: TGTGCCAGCATGTCCCCAGGGGTGGATTCACCCCTCCACTTT; CDR3 protein: CASMSPGVDSPLHF
J gene: TRBJ2-3; V gene: TRBV6-1; D gene: NA; clone size: NA; CDR3 DNA: TGTGCCAGCAGTGATAGCGCCATCACAGATACGCAGTATTTT; CDR3 protein: CASSDSAITDTQYF
J gene: TRBJ2-3; V gene: TRBV5-1; D gene: TRBD2; clone size: NA; CDR3 DNA: TGCGCCAGCACCCCTGCGGGAGGGAGCACAGATACGCAGTATTTT; CDR3 protein: CASTPAGGSTDTQYF
J gene: TRBJ2-1; V gene: TRBV24-1; D gene: NA; clone size: NA; CDR3 DNA: TGTGCCACCAGTGGGGCCCCCCACTACAATGAGCAGTTCTTC; CDR3 protein: CATSGAPHYNEQFF